The sequence of this T cell receptor (beta chain) was determined in a study of blood T cell repertoires in COVID-19. Per germline, CDR1 SGHVS and CDR2 FQNEAQ. The CDR3 contains 13 residues. Between the trimmed V and J ends, which lost 5 bases and 1 base, there was a span of 8 bases. Using immunoSEQ multiplex PCR, the repertoire was profiled, and TCRdb retains in-frame clones only, with some absent. The sample has around 100,000 clones; 70% to 90% are singletons. The chain combines TRBV7-8 with TRBJ1-1, with D possibly TRBD1 on 5 matching bases. Sequencing input: peripheral blood. The clonotype was recovered from a woman in her seventies who had recovered from COVID-19. CDR3 bases: TGTGCCAGCAGCCCCGGGGGGAACACTGAAGCTTTCTTT. Its translation: CASSPGGNTEAFF.